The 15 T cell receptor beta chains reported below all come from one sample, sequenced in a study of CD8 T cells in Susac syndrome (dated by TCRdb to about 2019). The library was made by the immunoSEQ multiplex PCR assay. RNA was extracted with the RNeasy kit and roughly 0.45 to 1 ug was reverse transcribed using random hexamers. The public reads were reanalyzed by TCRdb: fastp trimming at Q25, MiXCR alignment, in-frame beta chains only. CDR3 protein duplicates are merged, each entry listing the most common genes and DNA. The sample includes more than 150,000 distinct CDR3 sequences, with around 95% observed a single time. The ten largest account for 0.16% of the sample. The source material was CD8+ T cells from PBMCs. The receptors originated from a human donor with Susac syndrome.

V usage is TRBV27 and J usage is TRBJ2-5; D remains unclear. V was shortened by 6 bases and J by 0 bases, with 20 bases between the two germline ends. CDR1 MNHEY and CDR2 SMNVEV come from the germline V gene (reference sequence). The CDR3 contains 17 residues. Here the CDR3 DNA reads TGTGCCAGCAGACCACCCCCCGGAAGAGGTAACCAAGAGACCCAGTACTTC. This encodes CASRPPPGRGNQETQYF.

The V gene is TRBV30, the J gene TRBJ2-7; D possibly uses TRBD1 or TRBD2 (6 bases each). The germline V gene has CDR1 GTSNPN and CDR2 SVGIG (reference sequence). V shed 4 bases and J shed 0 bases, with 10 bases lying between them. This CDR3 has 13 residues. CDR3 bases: TGTGCCTGGACGGGGGACAACTCCTACGAGCAGTACTTC. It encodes CAWTGDNSYEQYF.

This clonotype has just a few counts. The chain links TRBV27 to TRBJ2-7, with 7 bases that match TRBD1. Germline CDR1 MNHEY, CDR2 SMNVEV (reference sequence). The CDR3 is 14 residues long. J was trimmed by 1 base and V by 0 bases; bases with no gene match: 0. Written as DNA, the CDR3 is TGTGCCAGCAGTTTATCACAGGGGTCCTACGAGCAGTACTTC. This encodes CASSLSQGSYEQYF.

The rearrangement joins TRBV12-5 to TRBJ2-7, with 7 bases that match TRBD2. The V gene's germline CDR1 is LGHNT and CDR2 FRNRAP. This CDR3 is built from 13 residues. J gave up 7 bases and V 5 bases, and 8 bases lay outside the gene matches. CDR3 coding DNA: TGTGCTAGTGGTCGACTAGCTCTGGGGGAGCAGTACTTC. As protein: CASGRLALGEQYF.

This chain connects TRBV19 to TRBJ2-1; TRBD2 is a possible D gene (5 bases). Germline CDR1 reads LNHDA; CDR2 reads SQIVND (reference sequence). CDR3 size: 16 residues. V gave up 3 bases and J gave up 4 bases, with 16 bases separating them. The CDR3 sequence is CASSIDGAGIYNEQFF. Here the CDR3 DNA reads TGTGCCAGTAGTATTGATGGTGCGGGTATTTACAATGAGCAGTTCTTC.

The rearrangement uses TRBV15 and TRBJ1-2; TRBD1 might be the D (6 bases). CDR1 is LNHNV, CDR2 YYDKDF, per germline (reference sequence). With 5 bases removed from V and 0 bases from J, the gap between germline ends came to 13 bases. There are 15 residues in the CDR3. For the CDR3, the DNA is TGTGCCACCAGCCGAAGGACAGCAGCTAACTATGGCTACACCTTC. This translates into CATSRRTAANYGYTF.

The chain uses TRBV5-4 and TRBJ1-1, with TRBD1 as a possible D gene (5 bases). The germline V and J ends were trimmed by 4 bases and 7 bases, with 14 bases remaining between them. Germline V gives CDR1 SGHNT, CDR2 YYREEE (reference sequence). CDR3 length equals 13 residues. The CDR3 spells CASSPNDRNEAFF. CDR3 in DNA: TGTGCCAGCAGCCCGAATGACAGAAATGAAGCTTTCTTT.

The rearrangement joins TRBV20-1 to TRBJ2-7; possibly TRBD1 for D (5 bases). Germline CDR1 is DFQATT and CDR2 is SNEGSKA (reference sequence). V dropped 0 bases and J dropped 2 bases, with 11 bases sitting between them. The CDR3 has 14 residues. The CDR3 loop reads CSARDSAGPYEQYF. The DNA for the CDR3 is TGCAGTGCTAGAGATTCGGCAGGGCCCTACGAGCAGTACTTC.

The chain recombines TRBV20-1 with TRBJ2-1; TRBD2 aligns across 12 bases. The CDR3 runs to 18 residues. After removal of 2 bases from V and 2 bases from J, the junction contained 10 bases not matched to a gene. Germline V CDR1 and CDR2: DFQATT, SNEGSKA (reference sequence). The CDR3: CSARHSALAGGPYNEQFF. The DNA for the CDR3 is TGCAGTGCTAGACATTCGGCACTAGCGGGAGGCCCCTACAATGAGCAGTTCTTC.

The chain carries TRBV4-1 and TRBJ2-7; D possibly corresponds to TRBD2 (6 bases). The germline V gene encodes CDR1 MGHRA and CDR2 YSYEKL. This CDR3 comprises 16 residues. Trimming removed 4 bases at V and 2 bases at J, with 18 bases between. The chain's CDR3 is CASSRNRDSIPYEQYF. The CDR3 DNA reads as TGCGCCAGCAGCCGGAACCGGGACTCAATACCCTACGAGCAGTACTTC.

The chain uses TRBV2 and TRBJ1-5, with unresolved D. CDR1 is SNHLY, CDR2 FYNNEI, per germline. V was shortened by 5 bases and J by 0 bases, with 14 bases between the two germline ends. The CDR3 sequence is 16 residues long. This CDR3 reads CASSFQRQDSNQPQHF. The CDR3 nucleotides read TGTGCCAGCAGTTTCCAGCGGCAGGATAGCAATCAGCCCCAGCATTTT.

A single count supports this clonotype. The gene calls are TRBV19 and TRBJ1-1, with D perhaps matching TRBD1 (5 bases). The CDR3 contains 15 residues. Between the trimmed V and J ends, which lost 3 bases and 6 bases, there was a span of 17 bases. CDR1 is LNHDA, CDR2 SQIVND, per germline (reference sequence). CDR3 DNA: TGTGCCAGTAGTATTGGACAAACTCTTTTTTCTGAAGCTTTCTTT. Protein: CASSIGQTLFSEAFF.

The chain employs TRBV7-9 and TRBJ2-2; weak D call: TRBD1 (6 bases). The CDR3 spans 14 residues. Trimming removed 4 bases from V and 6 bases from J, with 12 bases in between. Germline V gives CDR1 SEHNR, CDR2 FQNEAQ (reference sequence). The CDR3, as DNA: TGTGCCAGCAGCTCCCGGGACAATGCCGGGGAGCTGTTTTTT. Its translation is CASSSRDNAGELFF.

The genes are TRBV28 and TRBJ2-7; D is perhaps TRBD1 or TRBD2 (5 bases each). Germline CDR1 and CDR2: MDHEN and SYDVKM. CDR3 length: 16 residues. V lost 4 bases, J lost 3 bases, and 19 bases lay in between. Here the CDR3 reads CASSSTTTGLSYEQYF. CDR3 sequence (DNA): TGTGCCAGCAGTTCGACAACAACGGGGCTAAGCTACGAGCAGTACTTC. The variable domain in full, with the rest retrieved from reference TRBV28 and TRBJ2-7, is DVKVTQSSRYLVKRTGEKVFLECVQDMDHENMFWYRQDPGLGLRLIYFSYDVKMKEKGDIPEGYSVSREKKERFSLILESASTNQTSMYLCASSSTTTGLSYEQYFGPGTRLTVT.

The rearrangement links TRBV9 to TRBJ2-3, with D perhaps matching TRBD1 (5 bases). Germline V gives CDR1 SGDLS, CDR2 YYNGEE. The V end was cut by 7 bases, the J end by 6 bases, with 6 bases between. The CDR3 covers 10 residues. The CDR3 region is CASGADTQYF. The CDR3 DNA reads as TGTGCCAGCGGGGCGGATACGCAGTATTTT.